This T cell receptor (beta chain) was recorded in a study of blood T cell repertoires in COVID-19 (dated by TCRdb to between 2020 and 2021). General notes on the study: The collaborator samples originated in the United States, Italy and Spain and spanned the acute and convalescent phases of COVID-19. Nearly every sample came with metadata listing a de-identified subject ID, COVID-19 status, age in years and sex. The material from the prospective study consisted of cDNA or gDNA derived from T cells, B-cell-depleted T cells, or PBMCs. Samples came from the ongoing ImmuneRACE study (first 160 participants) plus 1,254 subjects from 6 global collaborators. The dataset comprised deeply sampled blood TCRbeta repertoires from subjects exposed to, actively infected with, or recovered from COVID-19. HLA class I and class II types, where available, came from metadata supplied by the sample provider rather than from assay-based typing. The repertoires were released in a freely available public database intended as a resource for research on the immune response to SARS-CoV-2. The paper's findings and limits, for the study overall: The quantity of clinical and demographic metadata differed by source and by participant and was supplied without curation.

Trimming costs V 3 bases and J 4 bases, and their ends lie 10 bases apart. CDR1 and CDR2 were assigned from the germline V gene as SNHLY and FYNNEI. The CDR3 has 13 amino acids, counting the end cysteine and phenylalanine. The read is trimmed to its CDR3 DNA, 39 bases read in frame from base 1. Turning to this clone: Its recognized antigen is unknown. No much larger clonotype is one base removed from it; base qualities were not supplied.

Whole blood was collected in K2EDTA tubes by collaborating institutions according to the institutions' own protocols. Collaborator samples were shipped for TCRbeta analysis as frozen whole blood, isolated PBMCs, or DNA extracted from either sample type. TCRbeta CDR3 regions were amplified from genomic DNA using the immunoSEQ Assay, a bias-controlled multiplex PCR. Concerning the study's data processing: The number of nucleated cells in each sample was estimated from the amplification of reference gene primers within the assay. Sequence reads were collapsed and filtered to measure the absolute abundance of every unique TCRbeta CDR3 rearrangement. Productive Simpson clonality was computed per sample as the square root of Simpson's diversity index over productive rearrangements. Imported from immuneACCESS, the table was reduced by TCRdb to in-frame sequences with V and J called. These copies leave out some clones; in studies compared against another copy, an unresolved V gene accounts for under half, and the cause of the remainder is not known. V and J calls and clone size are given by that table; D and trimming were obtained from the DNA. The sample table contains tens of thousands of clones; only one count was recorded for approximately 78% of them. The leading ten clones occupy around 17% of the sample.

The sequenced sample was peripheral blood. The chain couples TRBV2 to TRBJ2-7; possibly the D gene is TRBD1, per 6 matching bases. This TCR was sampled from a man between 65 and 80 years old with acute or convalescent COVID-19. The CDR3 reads CASSEDSLYEQYF. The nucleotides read TGTGCCAGCAGTGAGGACAGCTTGTACGAGCAGTACTTC.